This T cell receptor (beta chain) is drawn from a study of cytomegalovirus exposure and HLA in healthy donors (dated by TCRdb to about 2017). About the investigation overall: A later analysis indicated that the 120 validation repertoires were generated on the platform also employed for the 666 repertoires of the first cohort. The study aimed to test whether cataloging public T cell receptors could reveal signatures of past pathogen exposure. In addition to the first cohort of roughly 670 subjects, a separate validation cohort of 120 different subjects was used. High-throughput TCR immunosequencing, statistical association of individual TCRs with disease status, and machine learning were combined to predict cytomegalovirus infection status.

From the cysteine up to the phenylalanine, the CDR3 has a length of 15 residues. The entry retains the CDR3 DNA only, 45 bases that are in frame from base 1. The germline V gene gives CDR1 as LGHNA and CDR2 as YSLEER. Deletion took 0 bases off V and 4 bases off J, with a span of 12 bases between the germline ends. This clone was observed a few times. The clone's antigen remains unknown. The input lacks base qualities; no much larger clone sits a single base away. What the research found in general, with its limitations: The authors suggested that the approach could potentially be generalized to other disease states and immunological phenotypes. A total of 150 or so TCR beta chains were listed by the study as associated with cytomegalovirus. In both the original and validation cohorts, the classifier was reported to diagnose cytomegalovirus status with high specificity and sensitivity. A later analysis lacked HLA typing for the validation cohort, so it scored co-occurrence in that cohort across all 110 or so repertoires. Of the cluster scores, 90% to 95% were above 0 in a later analysis, which found that TCRs clustered in the first cohort also tended to co-occur in the roughly 130 validation repertoires. While some public TCRs were present in many individuals, most TCR sequences turned up only very rarely across donors. In vitro tests confirmed that a few of the cytomegalovirus-associated TCR beta chains recognize cytomegalovirus antigens.

The donors belonged to the validation cohort of over a hundred subjects, which was separate from the 666-subject first cohort. Receptors were amplified or captured by the immunoSEQ multiplex PCR assay. Per the authors' processing: To diagnose cytomegalovirus status from the catalog of TCR beta chain sequences, a statistical classification framework was built. TCRdb retrieved this table from immuneACCESS and kept in-frame rearrangements only. Not all clones are present; in checked studies, unresolved V genes account for under half, and no reason is known for the remainder. D and trimming come from the DNA, and the V and J calls and clone size come from that table. For this sample there are roughly 200,000 clones; 86% appear just once. The ten largest clones add up to 7.2% of the sample.

The sequenced material came from PBMCs. The chain uses TRBV4-3 and TRBJ1-2, with the D segment identity uncertain. This clonotype originated in a man between 25 and 39 years old in good health and CMV-seropositive. The CDR3 loop reads CASSQEPRTTYGYTF. Here is the DNA: TGCGCCAGCAGCCAAGAACCCCGCACCACCTATGGCTACACCTTC.